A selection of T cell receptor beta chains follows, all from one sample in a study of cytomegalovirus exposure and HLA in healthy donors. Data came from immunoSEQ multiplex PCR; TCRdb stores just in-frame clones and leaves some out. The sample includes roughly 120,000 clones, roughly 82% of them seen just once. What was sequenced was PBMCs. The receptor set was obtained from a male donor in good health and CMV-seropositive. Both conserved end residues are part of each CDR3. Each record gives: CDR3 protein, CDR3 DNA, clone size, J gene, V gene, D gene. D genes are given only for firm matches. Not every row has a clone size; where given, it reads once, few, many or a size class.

CDR3aa: CASSPRGGDQPQHF
CDR3nt: TGTGCCAGCAGTCCGCGCGGAGGCGATCAGCCCCAGCATTTT
abundance: few
j_gene: TRBJ1-5
v_gene: TRBV28
d_gene: .

CDR3aa: CASSIDHSNQPQHF
CDR3nt: TGTGCCAGTAGTATAGACCATAGCAATCAGCCCCAGCATTTT
abundance: .
j_gene: TRBJ1-5
v_gene: TRBV19
d_gene: .

CDR3aa: CASSEFAGLADEQYF
CDR3nt: TGTGCCAGCAGTGAATTCGCGGGACTAGCGGACGAGCAGTACTTC
abundance: .
j_gene: TRBJ2-7
v_gene: TRBV6-1
d_gene: TRBD2

CDR3aa: CASSPPERGWGNEQFF
CDR3nt: TGTGCCAGCTCACCACCGGAGCGGGGTTGGGGCAATGAGCAGTTCTTC
abundance: .
j_gene: TRBJ2-1
v_gene: TRBV18
d_gene: TRBD2

CDR3aa: CASSPIQGAWGNTIYF
CDR3nt: TGTGCCAGCAGCCCAATACAGGGGGCTTGGGGAAACACCATATATTTT
abundance: .
j_gene: TRBJ1-3
v_gene: TRBV7-8
d_gene: TRBD1

CDR3aa: CASSLQGNQPQHF
CDR3nt: TGTGCCAGCAGCCTACAGGGGAATCAGCCCCAGCATTTT
abundance: .
j_gene: TRBJ1-5
v_gene: TRBV7-9
d_gene: TRBD1

CDR3aa: CASKEDGVTDTQYF
CDR3nt: TGTGCCAGCAAGGAGGACGGGGTCACAGATACGCAGTATTTT
abundance: .
j_gene: TRBJ2-3
v_gene: TRBV27
d_gene: .

CDR3aa: CASSLGAGGNQPQHF
CDR3nt: TGCGCCAGCAGCTTGGGGGCAGGGGGCAATCAGCCCCAGCATTTT
abundance: .
j_gene: TRBJ1-5
v_gene: TRBV5-1
d_gene: .

CDR3aa: CASSRLGLGNTIYF
CDR3nt: TGTGCCAGCAGCCGACTGGGACTTGGAAACACCATATATTTT
abundance: .
j_gene: TRBJ1-3
v_gene: TRBV6-5
d_gene: .

CDR3aa: CASSSAGLTYSYEQYF
CDR3nt: TGTGCCAGCAGTTCCGCGGGACTTACCTACTCCTACGAGCAGTACTTC
abundance: .
j_gene: TRBJ2-7
v_gene: TRBV28
d_gene: .

CDR3aa: CASGPQGGVISYEQYF
CDR3nt: TGTGCCAGCGGACCCCAAGGAGGGGTGATATCCTACGAGCAGTACTTC
abundance: .
j_gene: TRBJ2-7
v_gene: TRBV21-1
d_gene: .

CDR3aa: CASSLGGSGAPYEQYF
CDR3nt: TGTGCCAGCAGTTTAGGAGGGAGCGGGGCCCCCTACGAGCAGTACTTC
abundance: .
j_gene: TRBJ2-7
v_gene: TRBV27
d_gene: TRBD2

CDR3aa: CAITKGQGATGANVLTF
CDR3nt: TGTGCCATCACCAAGGGACAGGGGGCTACTGGGGCCAACGTCCTGACTTTC
abundance: .
j_gene: TRBJ2-6
v_gene: TRBV10-3
d_gene: TRBD1

CDR3aa: CASSPQSGSTDTQYF
CDR3nt: TGTGCCAGCAGCCCTCAAAGCGGGAGTACAGATACGCAGTATTTT
abundance: .
j_gene: TRBJ2-3
v_gene: TRBV6-5
d_gene: TRBD2

CDR3aa: CASSLGEGPQHF
CDR3nt: TGTGCCAGCAGCTTAGGAGAGGGTCCCCAGCATTTT
abundance: .
j_gene: TRBJ1-5
v_gene: TRBV11-2
d_gene: .

CDR3aa: CASRTPSNTGELFF
CDR3nt: TGTGCCAGTCGGACTCCTTCGAACACCGGGGAGCTGTTTTTT
abundance: .
j_gene: TRBJ2-2
v_gene: TRBV27
d_gene: .

CDR3aa: CAWGRMGLNNSPLHF
CDR3nt: TGTGCCTGGGGTCGAATGGGGCTAAATAATTCACCCCTCCACTTT
abundance: .
j_gene: TRBJ1-6
v_gene: TRBV30
d_gene: .

CDR3aa: CASRFRLEGEQFF
CDR3nt: TGTGCCAGCAGGTTCCGGCTAGAAGGTGAGCAGTTCTTC
abundance: .
j_gene: TRBJ2-1
v_gene: TRBV6-1
d_gene: .

CDR3aa: CASSQGLAGSYNEQFF
CDR3nt: TGTGCCAGCAGCCAGGGACTAGCGGGTTCCTACAATGAGCAGTTCTTC
abundance: few
j_gene: TRBJ2-1
v_gene: TRBV6-4
d_gene: TRBD2

CDR3aa: CASRETDTNEKLFF
CDR3nt: TGTGCCAGCAGGGAGACAGACACTAATGAAAAACTGTTTTTT
abundance: .
j_gene: TRBJ1-4
v_gene: TRBV6-1
d_gene: .

CDR3aa: CSARDSYEQYF
CDR3nt: TGCAGTGCTCGTGACAGCTACGAGCAGTACTTC
abundance: .
j_gene: TRBJ2-7
v_gene: TRBV20-1
d_gene: .

CDR3aa: CATKEGPSYEQYF
CDR3nt: TGTGCCACCAAGGAGGGTCCTTCCTACGAGCAGTACTTC
abundance: few
j_gene: TRBJ2-7
v_gene: TRBV18
d_gene: .

CDR3aa: CASSLFPSGGYTGELFF
CDR3nt: TGTGCCAGCAGTTTATTTCCTAGCGGGGGCTACACCGGGGAGCTGTTTTTT
abundance: .
j_gene: TRBJ2-2
v_gene: TRBV28
d_gene: TRBD2

CDR3aa: CASSQEYTGGGGGYTF
CDR3nt: TGCGCCAGCAGCCAAGAATATACAGGGGGCGGTGGTGGCTACACCTTC
abundance: .
j_gene: TRBJ1-2
v_gene: TRBV4-3
d_gene: TRBD1

CDR3aa: CASSIGRENTEAFF
CDR3nt: TGTGCCAGTAGTATCGGCAGGGAGAACACTGAAGCTTTCTTT
abundance: .
j_gene: TRBJ1-1
v_gene: TRBV19
d_gene: .

CDR3aa: CASSGTGFRSYEQYF
CDR3nt: TGTGCCAGCAGTGGGACAGGGTTTCGCTCCTACGAGCAGTACTTC
abundance: .
j_gene: TRBJ2-7
v_gene: TRBV6-1
d_gene: TRBD1

CDR3aa: CASSPQAQLENTEAFF
CDR3nt: TGCGCCAGCAGCCCCCAGGCCCAGTTGGAGAACACTGAAGCTTTCTTT
abundance: .
j_gene: TRBJ1-1
v_gene: TRBV23-1
d_gene: .

CDR3aa: CASSYSTRGMGQPQHF
CDR3nt: TGTGCCAGCAGTTACTCGACGAGGGGGATGGGTCAGCCCCAGCATTTT
abundance: .
j_gene: TRBJ1-5
v_gene: TRBV6-6
d_gene: .

CDR3aa: CASSYSGGRYEQYF
CDR3nt: TGTGCCAGTAGTTACAGCGGAGGAAGGTACGAGCAGTACTTC
abundance: .
j_gene: TRBJ2-7
v_gene: TRBV19
d_gene: .

CDR3aa: CASRQDITRAYEQYF
CDR3nt: TGTGCCAGCAGACAAGATATCACCCGGGCCTACGAGCAGTACTTC
abundance: .
j_gene: TRBJ2-7
v_gene: TRBV4-2
d_gene: .

CDR3aa: CASSGDRINQPQHF
CDR3nt: TGTGCCAGCTCAGGAGACAGGATAAATCAGCCCCAGCATTTT
abundance: .
j_gene: TRBJ1-5
v_gene: TRBV18
d_gene: .

CDR3aa: CASSYPLGGDYGYTF
CDR3nt: TGTGCCAGCAGTTACCCTCTGGGGGGGGACTATGGCTACACCTTC
abundance: .
j_gene: TRBJ1-2
v_gene: TRBV6-6
d_gene: .

CDR3aa: CAISEIYLGDYGYTF
CDR3nt: TGTGCCATCAGTGAGATTTATCTAGGGGACTATGGCTACACCTTC
abundance: once
j_gene: TRBJ1-2
v_gene: TRBV10-3
d_gene: .

CDR3aa: CASSQDQGSTEAFF
CDR3nt: TGCGCCAGCAGCCAGGACCAGGGGAGCACTGAAGCTTTCTTT
abundance: .
j_gene: TRBJ1-1
v_gene: TRBV4-3
d_gene: .

CDR3aa: CAGSLNSVGQEGGQYF
CDR3nt: TGTGCCGGCAGCTTAAATAGTGTTGGACAGGAAGGAGGGCAGTACTTC
abundance: once
j_gene: TRBJ2-7
v_gene: TRBV7-8
d_gene: TRBD1

CDR3aa: CASTRRRLDAFF
CDR3nt: TGTGCCAGCACTAGGAGACGACTTGATGCTTTCTTT
abundance: .
j_gene: TRBJ1-1
v_gene: TRBV28
d_gene: .

CDR3aa: CAISESARTTNYGYTF
CDR3nt: TGTGCCATCAGTGAGTCGGCTCGGACAACTAACTATGGCTACACCTTC
abundance: .
j_gene: TRBJ1-2
v_gene: TRBV10-3
d_gene: .

CDR3aa: CSVEEGILGLGSYEQYF
CDR3nt: TGCAGCGTAGAAGAGGGCATTTTGGGTCTTGGATCCTACGAGCAGTACTTC
abundance: .
j_gene: TRBJ2-7
v_gene: TRBV29-1
d_gene: .

CDR3aa: CASSFTGMEAEKLFF
CDR3nt: TGTGCCAGCAGTTTCACAGGGATGGAGGCGGAAAAACTGTTTTTT
abundance: .
j_gene: TRBJ1-4
v_gene: TRBV27
d_gene: .

CDR3aa: CASSVDRVTEAFF
CDR3nt: TGTGCCAGCAGCGTAGACAGGGTCACTGAAGCTTTCTTT
abundance: few
j_gene: TRBJ1-1
v_gene: TRBV9
d_gene: .

CDR3aa: CASSSETDTQYF
CDR3nt: TGTGCCAGCAGTTCTGAGACAGATACGCAGTATTTT
abundance: .
j_gene: TRBJ2-3
v_gene: TRBV2
d_gene: .

CDR3aa: CASREGLELSYEQYF
CDR3nt: TGTGCCAGTAGAGAGGGACTAGAACTCTCCTACGAGCAGTACTTC
abundance: .
j_gene: TRBJ2-7
v_gene: TRBV19
d_gene: TRBD2

CDR3aa: CASKSGTADQPQHF
CDR3nt: TGTGCCAGCAAGTCCGGGACAGCCGATCAGCCCCAGCATTTT
abundance: .
j_gene: TRBJ1-5
v_gene: TRBV2
d_gene: TRBD1

CDR3aa: CASSPRGFEQYF
CDR3nt: TGTGCCAGCAGCCCCCGCGGATTCGAGCAGTACTTC
abundance: .
j_gene: TRBJ2-7
v_gene: TRBV27
d_gene: .

CDR3aa: CASSLTGSPRNYGYTF
CDR3nt: TGTGCCAGCAGCTTGACAGGGAGTCCTCGAAACTATGGCTACACCTTC
abundance: .
j_gene: TRBJ1-2
v_gene: TRBV5-6
d_gene: .

CDR3aa: CASISENYEQYF
CDR3nt: TGCGCCAGCATTAGCGAGAACTACGAGCAGTACTTC
abundance: .
j_gene: TRBJ2-7
v_gene: TRBV5-1
d_gene: .

CDR3aa: CATSRDRSRSSVTGELFF
CDR3nt: TGTGCCACCAGCAGAGATCGTAGTCGGTCTAGCGTAACCGGGGAGCTGTTTTTT
abundance: .
j_gene: TRBJ2-2
v_gene: TRBV15
d_gene: .

CDR3aa: CATQGSRTSNEQFF
CDR3nt: TGTGCCACCCAGGGGTCTAGGACCAGTAATGAGCAGTTCTTC
abundance: .
j_gene: TRBJ2-1
v_gene: TRBV7-2
d_gene: .

CDR3aa: CASSLPGRAVQYF
CDR3nt: TGTGCCAGCAGCTTGCCAGGGCGTGCGGTTCAGTACTTC
abundance: .
j_gene: TRBJ2-4
v_gene: TRBV5-6
d_gene: .

CDR3aa: CASRAAGAYNEQFF
CDR3nt: TGTGCCAGCCGGGCAGCGGGAGCATACAATGAGCAGTTCTTC
abundance: .
j_gene: TRBJ2-1
v_gene: TRBV2
d_gene: TRBD2

CDR3aa: CASSQGGLYEQYF
CDR3nt: TGCGCCAGCAGCCAAGGCGGCCTCTACGAGCAGTACTTC
abundance: .
j_gene: TRBJ2-7
v_gene: TRBV4-3
d_gene: .

CDR3aa: CASSPYRRIMNTEAFF
CDR3nt: TGTGCCAGTAGTCCCTACAGACGGATCATGAACACTGAAGCTTTCTTT
abundance: .
j_gene: TRBJ1-1
v_gene: TRBV19
d_gene: .

CDR3aa: CASYPTVLNTEAFF
CDR3nt: TGTGCCAGCTACCCCACAGTTCTAAACACTGAAGCTTTCTTT
abundance: once
j_gene: TRBJ1-1
v_gene: TRBV5-4
d_gene: .

CDR3aa: CASSSRDSSTDTQYF
CDR3nt: TGTGCCAGCAGTTCCCGGGACAGTAGCACAGATACGCAGTATTTT
abundance: .
j_gene: TRBJ2-3
v_gene: TRBV27
d_gene: TRBD1

CDR3aa: CASSPRTGDGELFF
CDR3nt: TGTGCCAGCTCACCCCGGACGGGGGACGGGGAGCTGTTTTTT
abundance: .
j_gene: TRBJ2-2
v_gene: TRBV18
d_gene: .

CDR3aa: CSVEVSGDSGANVLTF
CDR3nt: TGCAGCGTTGAAGTTAGCGGGGACTCTGGGGCCAACGTCCTGACTTTC
abundance: .
j_gene: TRBJ2-6
v_gene: TRBV29-1
d_gene: TRBD2

CDR3aa: CASSLALGTGYGYTF
CDR3nt: TGTGCCAGCAGCTTAGCCCTCGGGACAGGCTATGGCTACACCTTC
abundance: .
j_gene: TRBJ1-2
v_gene: TRBV11-2
d_gene: TRBD1

CDR3aa: CASSQTLAGEADTQYF
CDR3nt: TGCGCCAGCAGCCAGACACTAGCGGGAGAGGCAGATACGCAGTATTTT
abundance: .
j_gene: TRBJ2-3
v_gene: TRBV4-1
d_gene: TRBD2

CDR3aa: CASSANAGTSPGELFF
CDR3nt: TGTGCCAGCAGCGCCAACGCCGGGACTAGCCCCGGGGAGCTGTTTTTT
abundance: .
j_gene: TRBJ2-2
v_gene: TRBV7-3
d_gene: TRBD2

CDR3aa: CASSPTQGILDEKLFF
CDR3nt: TGTGCCAGCAGCCCAACGCAGGGGATTCTTGATGAAAAACTGTTTTTT
abundance: .
j_gene: TRBJ1-4
v_gene: TRBV7-8
d_gene: .